The 27 T cell receptor beta chains reported below all come from one sample, sequenced in a study of T cells in Graves' hyperthyroidism and ophthalmopathy. Amplification yielded TCR beta CDR3 regions, with RNA transcripts as the source. The HTBI primer set was used in a first-round RT-PCR of the TCR CDR3. TCRdb analysed the multiplex PCR reads with MiXCR anew, one entry per CDR3 protein. The repertoire has some 570,000 distinct CDR3 sequences, roughly 17% of them found once; the top ten carry approximately 15%. Sequencing used blood. All receptors derive from a woman aged 18 to 35 with Graves' ophthalmopathy.

This clonotype was seen a handful of times. The J gene is TRBJ2-2, the V gene TRBV5-1; weak D call: TRBD2 (5 bases). The CDR3 consists of 16 residues. Germline V gives CDR1 SGHRS, CDR2 YFSETQ. V was trimmed by 2 bases and J by 6 bases, leaving 17 bases between them. This CDR3 reads CASSLAEINTAGELFF. The CDR3, as DNA: TGCGCCAGCAGCTTAGCGGAAATAAACACCGCCGGGGAGCTGTTTTTT. Variable domain in full (rest from reference TRBV5-1 and TRBJ2-2): KAGVTQTPRYLIKTRGQQVTLSCSPISGHRSVSWYQQTPGQGLQFLFEYFSETQRNKGNFPGRFSGRQFSNSRSEMNVSTLELGDSALYLCASSLAEINTAGELFFGEGSRLTVL.

V usage is TRBV27 and J usage is TRBJ1-2; tentative D call: TRBD1 (6 bases). V lost 8 bases to trimming and J lost 7 bases, with 17 bases between them. CDR1 is MNHEY and CDR2 is SMNVEV in the germline V gene (reference sequence). The CDR3 contains 13 residues. CDR3 DNA: TGTGCCAGCGGTTCTCAGGGGATCGGTGGCTACACCTTC. Protein sequence: CASGSQGIGGYTF.

In its sample, this clonotype was seen many times. The gene calls are TRBV28 and TRBJ2-3, with TRBD2 matching over 12 bases. The CDR3 is made up of 17 amino acids. V lost 2 bases, J lost 4 bases, and 7 bases stayed unmatched. CDR1 is MDHEN and CDR2 is SYDVKM in the germline V gene. DNA of the CDR3: TGTGCCAGCAGTTTAGGGGCTAGCGGGAGGGGGTCAGATACGCAGTATTTT. It specifies CASSLGASGRGSDTQYF.

Points on this clonotype: Possible read error: a much larger clone is one base away. The chain links TRBV7-2 to TRBJ2-1; D is perhaps TRBD2 (6 bases). The V end lost 1 base, the J end lost 8 bases, and 15 bases lay between the germline ends. Germline lookup yields CDR1 SGHTA and CDR2 FQGNSA. The CDR3 totals 15 residues. CDR3 DNA: TGTGCCAGCAGCTTAGTGCGCGGCGGGGTTTATGAGCAGTTCTTC. It is translated as CASSLVRGGVYEQFF.

This clonotype was counted at least ten times. The rearrangement links TRBV2 to TRBJ1-1; 10 positions agree with TRBD1. This CDR3 has 15 residues. CDR1 and CDR2 (germline): SNHLY, FYNNEI. Trimming at V came to 7 bases and at J to 4 bases, leaving 9 bases not matched to a gene. The CDR3 DNA reads TGTGCCAGCAATGGGGACAGGGGTCTGGTCACTGAAGCTTTCTTT. Residues: CASNGDRGLVTEAFF.

This clonotype was counted between two and nine times. J is TRBJ2-3 and V is TRBV10-3, with D unclear. The CDR3 consists of 11 residues. Trimming removed 11 bases at V and 0 bases at J, with 6 bases between. CDR1 is ENHRY, CDR2 SYGVKD, per germline. The CDR3 spells CALGSTDTQYF. The CDR3 coding sequence is TGTGCCCTTGGGAGCACAGATACGCAGTATTTT.

This clonotype occurred many times. This sequence joins TRBV30 and TRBJ1-2; 7 positions agree with TRBD1. CDR3 size: 12 residues. Germline V gene lookup returns CDR1 GTSNPN and CDR2 SVGIG (reference sequence). V trimming: 3 bases; J trimming: 7 bases; junction bases outside the gene matches: 5. Here the CDR3 reads CAWSGQVFGYTF. CDR3 in DNA: TGTGCCTGGAGCGGACAGGTTTTTGGCTACACCTTC.

This clonotype was recorded many times. V is TRBV12-3 or TRBV12-4 and J is TRBJ1-1; no definite D call. The CDR3 consists of 13 residues. Trimming removed 7 bases from V and 7 bases from J, with 16 bases in between. CDR3 in amino acids: CASTTTEGSEAFF. The CDR3 region has the DNA TGTGCCAGCACTACCACAGAAGGGAGTGAAGCTTTCTTT.

This clonotype was observed at least ten times. The chain joins TRBV6-1 to TRBJ2-1; weak D call: TRBD1 (5 bases). The germline V gene has CDR1 MNHNS and CDR2 SASEGT. Trimming removed 5 bases from V and 8 bases from J, with 13 bases in between. This CDR3 region has 13 residues. The chain's CDR3 is CASSPGHWDEQFF. CDR3 nucleotides: TGTGCCAGCAGTCCAGGACATTGGGATGAGCAGTTCTTC.

This clonotype appeared a single time. The chain employs TRBV10-3 and TRBJ2-1; no clear D. Trimming took off 4 bases at V and 4 bases at J, with 11 bases between the two ends. Germline lookup yields CDR1 ENHRY and CDR2 SYGVKD. This CDR3 spans 14 amino acids. The CDR3 region has the DNA TGTGCCATCAGTGGGTTGACCCTATACAATGAGCAGTTCTTC. It translates to CAISGLTLYNEQFF.

This clonotype was picked up a small number of times. The chain uses TRBV24-1 and TRBJ2-7; D may be TRBD2 (5 bases). V lost 4 bases and J lost 5, with 11 bases in between. CDR3 length equals 13 residues. CDR1 is KGHDR and CDR2 is SFDVKD in the germline V gene. CDR3 DNA: TGTGCCACCAGTGAGGCTAGCAGGCACGAGCAGTACTTC. Amino acids: CATSEASRHEQYF.

This clonotype was counted many times. The chain recombines TRBV28 with TRBJ1-1; D possibly corresponds to TRBD1 (6 bases). Per germline, CDR1 MDHEN and CDR2 SYDVKM. V lost 2 bases and J lost 5, with 12 bases in between. The CDR3 has 14 residues. The CDR3 protein is CASSLGKGGTEAFF. CDR3 coding DNA: TGTGCCAGCAGTTTAGGGAAGGGGGGGACTGAAGCTTTCTTT. Full variable domain (missing parts from reference TRBV28 and TRBJ1-1): DVKVTQSSRYLVKRTGEKVFLECVQDMDHENMFWYRQDPGLGLRLIYFSYDVKMKEKGDIPEGYSVSREKKERFSLILESASTNQTSMYLCASSLGKGGTEAFFGQGTRLTVV.

This clonotype has at least ten counts. The chain employs TRBV9 and TRBJ2-3; 8 nucleotides agree with TRBD2. CDR3 length equals 15 residues. Germline V gives CDR1 SGDLS, CDR2 YYNGEE. V was clipped by 4 bases and J by 2 bases; unmatched bases: 6. CDR3 amino acids: CASSTRTSPTDTQYF. In DNA, the CDR3 is TGTGCCAGCAGCACCCGGACTAGCCCCACAGATACGCAGTATTTT. Full variable domain (outside the CDR3, taken from reference TRBV9 and TRBJ2-3): DSGVTQTPKHLITATGQRVTLRCSPRSGDLSVYWYQQSLDQGLQFLIQYYNGEERAKGNILERFSAQQFPDLHSELNLSSLELGDSALYFCASSTRTSPTDTQYFGPGTRLTVL.

The table lists this clonotype with many counts. The chain combines TRBV2 with TRBJ2-7, with TRBD2 identical over 9 bases. V shed 10 bases, J shed 7 bases, and the junction held 14 bases outside the gene matches. The germline V gene has CDR1 SNHLY and CDR2 FYNNEI. The CDR3 spans 14 residues. The CDR3 sequence is CATAGWLAGQEQYF. In DNA, the CDR3 is TGTGCCACAGCGGGGTGGCTAGCGGGACAAGAGCAGTACTTC. Looking up the rest from reference TRBV2 and TRBJ2-7 gives the full variable domain: EPEVTQTPSHQVTQMGQEVILRCVPISNHLYFYWYRQILGQKVEFLVSFYNNEISEKSEIFDDQFSVERPDGSNFTLKIRSTKLEDSAMYFCATAGWLAGQEQYFGPGTRLTVT.

This clonotype was detected many times. The rearrangement joins TRBV7-2 to TRBJ2-7, with 11 nucleotides matching TRBD2. Trimming took 4 bases from V and 6 from J; bases not matched to a gene: 14. The germline gives CDR1 SGHTA, CDR2 FQGNSA. The CDR3 has 17 residues. The CDR3 loop reads CASSSPTTSGRVTEQYF. CDR3 DNA: TGTGCCAGCAGCTCCCCGACAACTAGCGGGAGAGTAACCGAGCAGTACTTC.

This clonotype was found many times. The chain has TRBV7-3 and TRBJ2-3; D ambiguous. Per the germline V gene, CDR1 is SGHTA and CDR2 is FQGTGA. The V end lost 0 bases, the J end lost 0 bases, and 7 bases lay between the germline ends. The CDR3 is 15 amino acids. The CDR3 spells CASSLTEQSTDTQYF. The CDR3 DNA is TGTGCCAGCAGCTTAACGGAGCAGAGCACAGATACGCAGTATTTT.

The chain joins TRBV29-1 to TRBJ2-5; 7 nucleotides match TRBD1. Germline loops: CDR1 SQVTM, CDR2 ANQGSEA. Trimming removed 8 bases from V and 1 base from J; junction bases left unmatched: 7. CDR3 length: 13 residues. The CDR3 region is CSTTGWPQETQYF. CDR3 coding DNA: TGCAGCACGACAGGGTGGCCCCAAGAGACCCAGTACTTC.

This clonotype was detected many times. CDR3: CASSLAQGARTEAFF. CDR3 nucleotide sequence: TGTGCCAGCAGCTTAGCGCAGGGGGCGAGAACTGAAGCTTTCTTT. The chain employs TRBV11-1 and TRBJ1-1; 8 bases are a match to TRBD1. The CDR3 loop spans 15 amino acids. The J segment lost 5 bases and the V segment lost 0 bases, leaving 5 bases of the junction unmatched. CDR1 is SGHAT and CDR2 is FQDESV in the germline V gene (reference sequence). Variable domain in full (rest from reference TRBV11-1 and TRBJ1-1): EAEVAQSPRYKITEKSQAVAFWCDPISGHATLYWYRQILGQGPELLVQFQDESVVDDSQLPKDRFSAERLKGVDSTLKIQPAELGDSAMYLCASSLAQGARTEAFFGQGTRLTVV.

This clonotype occurred many times. V and J are TRBV28 and TRBJ1-5; D remains ambiguous. The length of the CDR3 is 15 residues. Germline loops: CDR1 MDHEN, CDR2 SYDVKM. V gave up 6 bases and J gave up 3 bases, with 15 bases separating them. CDR3: CASSLVGGTNQPQHF. The CDR3 nucleotides read TGTGCCAGCAGCCTTGTAGGCGGTACCAATCAGCCCCAGCATTTT.

The J gene is TRBJ2-5, the V gene TRBV5-1, with D possibly TRBD1 on 6 matching bases. The CDR3 has 13 amino acids. Germline V gene data show CDR1 as SGHRS and CDR2 as YFSETQ. V gave up 6 bases and J gave up 3 bases, with 12 bases separating them. CDR3: CASKGDNEETQYF. DNA of the CDR3: TGCGCCAGCAAAGGGGACAACGAAGAGACCCAGTACTTC.

At least ten counts were recorded for this clonotype. The CDR3 is CASSPSSGGLTDTQYF. CDR3 DNA: TGCGCCAGCAGCCCCTCGTCCGGGGGACTCACAGATACGCAGTATTTT. This chain links TRBV5-1 with TRBJ2-3; a possible D gene is TRBD2 (6 bases). V was shortened by 4 bases and J by 2 bases, with 17 bases between the two germline ends. CDR1 and CDR2 (germline): SGHRS, YFSETQ. CDR3 length equals 16 residues. The variable domain in full, with the rest retrieved from reference TRBV5-1 and TRBJ2-3, is KAGVTQTPRYLIKTRGQQVTLSCSPISGHRSVSWYQQTPGQGLQFLFEYFSETQRNKGNFPGRFSGRQFSNSRSEMNVSTLELGDSALYLCASSPSSGGLTDTQYFGPGTRLTVL.

This sequence joins TRBV13 and TRBJ2-1, with TRBD2 matching 10 bases. CDR3 length equals 15 residues. CDR1 is PRHDT, CDR2 FYEKMQ, per germline (reference sequence). V dropped 7 bases and J dropped 7; count of bases not matched to a gene: 10. The CDR3 protein is CASTEGSGRENEQFF. The CDR3 region has the DNA TGTGCCAGCACCGAGGGGAGCGGGAGGGAGAATGAGCAGTTCTTC.

The sample holds many counts of this clonotype. CDR3: CASSFGLAGSYEQFF. The CDR3 DNA sequence: TGTGCCAGCAGCTTTGGACTAGCGGGGTCCTATGAGCAGTTCTTC. This chain uses TRBV7-9 with TRBJ2-1, with TRBD2 matching 12 bases. CDR1 SEHNR and CDR2 FQNEAQ come from the germline V gene (reference sequence). The ends lost 3 bases at V and 8 bases at J; junction bases unmatched: 5. This CDR3 comprises 15 residues.

In its sample, this clonotype was seen many times. This CDR3 is CSARVRRLAGGPRSYNEQFF. CDR3 in DNA: TGCAGTGCTAGAGTCCGGAGACTAGCGGGAGGGCCAAGGTCCTACAATGAGCAGTTCTTC. The V and J genes are TRBV20-1 and TRBJ2-1; 14 positions agree with TRBD2. With V trimmed by 1 base and J by 1 base, 12 bases remained unmatched. The CDR3 covers 20 residues. Germline loops: CDR1 DFQATT, CDR2 SNEGSKA (reference sequence).

The chain combines TRBV27 with TRBJ2-7, with D perhaps matching TRBD1 (5 bases). CDR1 is MNHEY, CDR2 SMNVEV, per germline (reference sequence). V gave up 5 bases and J gave up 0 bases, with 11 bases separating them. The CDR3 consists of 14 residues. Written as DNA, the CDR3 is TGTGCCAGCAGTGACGACAGTAGCTCCTACGAGCAGTACTTC. Translated: CASSDDSSSYEQYF.

This clonotype was observed many times. This chain connects TRBV7-3 to TRBJ2-5, with 12 positions matching TRBD2. Unmatched junction bases numbered 11, after V lost 8 bases and J lost 4 bases. This CDR3 has 16 residues. Germline V gives CDR1 SGHTA, CDR2 FQGTGA. Here the CDR3 reads CASPCPTSGGGETQYF. Written as DNA, the CDR3 is TGTGCCAGCCCCTGTCCGACTAGCGGGGGTGGAGAGACCCAGTACTTC.

The CDR3 nucleotides are TGTGCCAGCAGCACACTTGACAGGGACACTGAAGCTTTCTTT. Its protein product is CASSTLDRDTEAFF. The chain links TRBV5-8 to TRBJ1-1; 7 nucleotides match TRBD1. This CDR3 has 14 residues. Looked up from germline, CDR1 is SGHTS and CDR2 is YDEGEE. The ends lost 4 bases at V and 3 bases at J; junction bases unmatched: 6. Variable domain in full (rest from reference TRBV5-8 and TRBJ1-1): EAGVTQSPTHLIKTRGQQATLRCSPISGHTSVYWYQQALGLGLQFLLWYDEGEERNRGNFPPRFSGRQFPNYSSELNVNALELEDSALYLCASSTLDRDTEAFFGQGTRLTVV.